This is a list of T cell receptor beta chains from one sample in a study of T cells in localized non-small cell lung cancer. The table came from immunoSEQ multiplex PCR; TCRdb's copy has only in-frame clones and leaves some out. The sample consists of fewer than 75,000 clones, about four fifths of them appearing once. The specimen was peripheral blood, collected before any cancer treatment. The receptors shown here come from a female donor older than 55 with stage I lung adenocarcinoma. Both conserved end residues are part of each CDR3. Fields, in order: clone size, V gene, D gene, J gene, CDR3 DNA, CDR3 protein. A D gene is named only where the DNA matches it firmly. Clone size, where shown, is once, few, many, or a class for clones that have expanded.

clone size: few; V gene: TRBV11-2; D gene: NA; J gene: TRBJ1-2; CDR3 DNA: TGTGCCAGCAGCGAAGCAGGGGCAGACTATGGCTACACCTTC; CDR3 protein: CASSEAGADYGYTF
clone size: NA; V gene: TRBV6-6; D gene: NA; J gene: TRBJ1-2; CDR3 DNA: TGTGCCAGCAGTTTTAGTTCCGGCTACACCTTC; CDR3 protein: CASSFSSGYTF
clone size: once; V gene: TRBV5-1; D gene: NA; J gene: TRBJ1-2; CDR3 DNA: TGCGCCAGCAGCTTGGTATCGGGGGCCGCCCGTGGCTACACCTTC; CDR3 protein: CASSLVSGAARGYTF
clone size: NA; V gene: TRBV5-1; D gene: TRBD1; J gene: TRBJ1-5; CDR3 DNA: TGCGCCAGCAGGAATGGCCCAGGGGGCCGGTGGCCCCAGCATTTT; CDR3 protein: CASRNGPGGRWPQHF
clone size: NA; V gene: TRBV7-2; D gene: TRBD2; J gene: TRBJ2-7; CDR3 DNA: TGTGCCAGCAGTCGGGCTAGCGGGGACTCCTACGAGCAGTACTTC; CDR3 protein: CASSRASGDSYEQYF
clone size: NA; V gene: TRBV6-1; D gene: NA; J gene: TRBJ2-5; CDR3 DNA: TGTGCCAGCACCTTCGACTTGCCCCAGAAGACCCAGTACTTC; CDR3 protein: CASTFDLPQKTQYF
clone size: once; V gene: TRBV14; D gene: NA; J gene: TRBJ1-1; CDR3 DNA: TGTGCCAGCTCTTGGGGAGTGAACACTGAAGCTTTCTTT; CDR3 protein: CASSWGVNTEAFF
clone size: NA; V gene: TRBV6-5; D gene: TRBD2; J gene: TRBJ2-7; CDR3 DNA: TGTGCCAGCAGTTATGGCGCTAGCGGAACCTACGAGCAGTACTTC; CDR3 protein: CASSYGASGTYEQYF
clone size: NA; V gene: TRBV4-3; D gene: NA; J gene: TRBJ2-7; CDR3 DNA: TGCGCCAGCAGCTCCTCTTTAGCCGCCGCCTACGAGCAGTACTTC; CDR3 protein: CASSSSLAAAYEQYF
clone size: NA; V gene: TRBV5-1; D gene: TRBD1; J gene: TRBJ2-3; CDR3 DNA: TGCGCCAGCAGCTTCCCGAACGAGACAGGGAATACAGATACGCAGTATTTT; CDR3 protein: CASSFPNETGNTDTQYF
clone size: NA; V gene: TRBV13; D gene: TRBD1; J gene: TRBJ1-2; CDR3 DNA: TGTGCCAGCAGCCTTCGCCAGGGGGAAGTTGGCTACACCTTC; CDR3 protein: CASSLRQGEVGYTF
clone size: NA; V gene: TRBV29-1; D gene: TRBD1; J gene: TRBJ1-2; CDR3 DNA: TGCAGCGTTGAAGTTACTGGGACAGGGCAGGGAGGCTACACCTTC; CDR3 protein: CSVEVTGTGQGGYTF
clone size: NA; V gene: TRBV7-8; D gene: NA; J gene: TRBJ1-5; CDR3 DNA: TGTGCCAGCAGCTTGGACAGTGCCAATCAGCCCCAGCATTTT; CDR3 protein: CASSLDSANQPQHF
clone size: few; V gene: TRBV5-4; D gene: TRBD1; J gene: TRBJ1-2; CDR3 DNA: TGTGCCGGACAGGGGGCGGACGGCTACACCTTC; CDR3 protein: CAGQGADGYTF
clone size: once; V gene: TRBV7-9; D gene: NA; J gene: TRBJ2-1; CDR3 DNA: TGTGCCAGCAGCCCCGGGGCCACCTACAATGAGCAGTTCTTC; CDR3 protein: CASSPGATYNEQFF
clone size: NA; V gene: TRBV16; D gene: NA; J gene: TRBJ1-2; CDR3 DNA: TGTGCCAGCAGCCAAGCAACACCAAACTATGGCTACACCTTC; CDR3 protein: CASSQATPNYGYTF
clone size: NA; V gene: TRBV5-8; D gene: NA; J gene: TRBJ2-1; CDR3 DNA: TGTGCCAGCAGCTTGAGGGATTACAATGAGCAGTTCTTC; CDR3 protein: CASSLRDYNEQFF
clone size: NA; V gene: TRBV6-1; D gene: NA; J gene: TRBJ1-4; CDR3 DNA: TGTGCCAGCAGTGAACCGGGCAGGGTGGGTGAAAAACTGTTTTTT; CDR3 protein: CASSEPGRVGEKLFF
clone size: NA; V gene: TRBV15; D gene: TRBD2; J gene: TRBJ2-7; CDR3 DNA: TGTGCCACCAGCTCCGGACTGGGGACTAGCGCTGGCGAGCAGTACTTC; CDR3 protein: CATSSGLGTSAGEQYF
clone size: NA; V gene: TRBV19; D gene: TRBD2; J gene: TRBJ2-3; CDR3 DNA: TGTGCCAGTAGTACCCGAGGGAGCGGGGGACCCACAGATACGCAGTATTTT; CDR3 protein: CASSTRGSGGPTDTQYF
clone size: NA; V gene: TRBV7-8; D gene: NA; J gene: TRBJ1-2; CDR3 DNA: TGTGCCAGCAGCTTAGGAGTAGAGGCTGGCTACACCTTC; CDR3 protein: CASSLGVEAGYTF
clone size: NA; V gene: TRBV19; D gene: NA; J gene: TRBJ2-1; CDR3 DNA: TGTGCCAGTAGTATGGACAGCGGGCAGAACAATGAGCAGTTCTTC; CDR3 protein: CASSMDSGQNNEQFF
clone size: NA; V gene: TRBV2; D gene: TRBD1; J gene: TRBJ2-1; CDR3 DNA: TGTGCCAGCAGGGGGGACAGGGAATACAATGAGCAGTTCTTC; CDR3 protein: CASRGDREYNEQFF
clone size: NA; V gene: TRBV6-1; D gene: NA; J gene: TRBJ1-2; CDR3 DNA: TGTGCCAGCAGTGAATCGGCAGGGGATGGCTACACCTTC; CDR3 protein: CASSESAGDGYTF
clone size: NA; V gene: TRBV5-1; D gene: NA; J gene: TRBJ2-3; CDR3 DNA: TGCGCCAGCAGCTTATTCGACAGAAACACAGATACGCAGTATTTT; CDR3 protein: CASSLFDRNTDTQYF
clone size: NA; V gene: TRBV14; D gene: TRBD2; J gene: TRBJ2-2; CDR3 DNA: TGTGCCAGCAGCCCCACTCCGGGACTAGCGGAGAGGAACACCGGGGAGCTGTTTTTT; CDR3 protein: CASSPTPGLAERNTGELFF
clone size: few; V gene: TRBV4-3; D gene: NA; J gene: TRBJ2-2; CDR3 DNA: TGCGCCAGCAGCCAGATCGGGGCCGGGGAGCTGTTTTTT; CDR3 protein: CASSQIGAGELFF
clone size: few; V gene: TRBV11-3; D gene: NA; J gene: TRBJ1-6; CDR3 DNA: TGTGCCAGCAGCCTAAGTGGGACCAACGAATATAATTCACCCCTCCACTTT; CDR3 protein: CASSLSGTNEYNSPLHF
clone size: few; V gene: TRBV5-1; D gene: NA; J gene: TRBJ1-1; CDR3 DNA: TGCGCCAGCAGCTTGGCCGGGTCGGGCTACACTGAAGCTTTCTTT; CDR3 protein: CASSLAGSGYTEAFF